Presented here are 21 T cell receptor beta chains from one specimen sequenced in a study of vaccination effects on CD4 cells after COVID-19 (dated 2022 in TCRdb). To identify antigen-specific CD4+ T cell clonotypes by their expansion, the ViraFEST assay first stimulated PBMC with viral peptide pools and then applied TCR sequencing. After 10 to 11 days of culture, CD4+ T cells were isolated with the EasySep CD4+ T cell isolation kit. Healthy vaccine recipients had no prior SARS-CoV-2 infection, confirmed by negative nucleocapsid antibodies before and after vaccination. Libraries were made using the immunoSEQ multiplex PCR assay. This immuneACCESS table, as held by TCRdb, lists in-frame sequences with V and J called but not all clones. Of the missing ones, under half trace to an unresolved V gene in checked studies; the others have no known cause. This sample gives tens of thousands of clones in total; 55% to 75% of them show up just once. In total, the top ten clones hold about 18% of the sample.

These receptors' antigens are unknown. Sample: CD4+ T cells from PBMCs cultured with SARS-CoV-2 spike peptides, taken before COVID-19 vaccination. What this sample's cell subset or site label stands for: SARS-CoV-2 spike overlapping peptide pool stimulation. The receptors originated from a human donor who received a COVID-19 vaccine.

This clone is medium-sized. CDR3 in amino acids: CASSLNRNLRTGELFF. The CDR3 nucleotides are TGTGCCAGCAGCTTAAACAGGAACCTAAGAACCGGGGAGCTGTTTTTT. The rearrangement joins TRBV13 to TRBJ2-2, with a weak D call TRBD1 (5 bases). CDR1 is PRHDT and CDR2 is FYEKMQ in the germline V gene (reference sequence). V shed 2 bases and J shed 5 bases, with 15 bases lying between them. The CDR3 contains 16 residues.

This rearrangement joins TRBV9 to TRBJ2-7; 8 bases line up with TRBD1. The CDR3 sequence is 14 residues long. V dropped 0 bases and J dropped 9; count of bases not matched to a gene: 8. Germline V gene data show CDR1 as SGDLS and CDR2 as YYNGEE. CDR3 region: CASSVEPRDRRQYF. The CDR3 DNA reads as TGTGCCAGCAGCGTAGAGCCCAGGGACAGGAGGCAGTACTTC.

This clone was seen once. The CDR3 sequence: CASSMEGGRTEAFF. CDR3 coding DNA: TGTGCCAGCAGCATGGAGGGCGGGCGCACTGAAGCTTTCTTT. The genes are TRBV27 and TRBJ1-1; D is ambiguous. Trimming cost V 6 bases and J 4 bases, with 15 bases left between them. Germline assignment: CDR1 MNHEY and CDR2 SMNVEV (reference sequence). This CDR3 is 14 amino acids long.

This chain joins TRBV5-6 and TRBJ2-5; either TRBD1 or TRBD2 may supply D (5 bases each). V was pared by 3 bases and J by 11 bases, with 14 bases between. CDR3 length: 12 residues. Germline V gene data show CDR1 as SGHDT and CDR2 as YYEEEE. For the CDR3, the DNA is TGTGCCAGCAGCTCGCACCCGGGACGGCAGTACTTC. Encoded protein: CASSSHPGRQYF.

The chain couples TRBV7-2 to TRBJ1-6; D call uncertain. V was trimmed by 2 bases and J by 6 bases, leaving 8 bases between them. CDR1 is SGHTA and CDR2 is FQGNSA in the germline V gene. There are 14 residues in the CDR3. CDR3 in DNA: TGTGCCAGCAGCTTACGGACGGGTAATTCACCCCTCCACTTT. Protein product: CASSLRTGNSPLHF.

This clone was counted ten times or more. The chain has TRBV5-4 and TRBJ2-5, with 9 nucleotides matching TRBD2. Germline V gene data show CDR1 as SGHNT and CDR2 as YYREEE (reference sequence). The CDR3 covers 14 residues. The V segment lost 6 bases and the J segment 5 bases; nucleotides outside the gene matches: 8. The CDR3 DNA is TGTGCCAGCACCTTAGCGGGGGAAGGGGAGACCCAGTACTTC. It yields the protein CASTLAGEGETQYF.

This clone was observed a handful of times. The V call is TRBV19, the J call TRBJ1-5; D is perhaps TRBD1 (6 bases). The V end lost 6 bases, the J end lost 3 bases, and 15 bases lay between the germline ends. This CDR3 region has 15 residues. CDR1 and CDR2 from the germline V gene are LNHDA and SQIVND (reference sequence). CDR3 DNA: TGTGCCAGTAGCCGCGAGGGGGGCTTCAATCAGCCCCAGCATTTT. Encoded protein: CASSREGGFNQPQHF.

The chain links TRBV4-3 to TRBJ1-4; 7 nucleotides align to TRBD1. Trimming cost V 7 bases and J 4 bases; bases outside gene matches: 9. This CDR3 contains 15 residues. The germline gives CDR1 LGHNA, CDR2 YSLEER. As DNA, the CDR3 is TGCGCCAGCACCAGCGGACAGGCGGTTAATGAAAAACTGTTTTTT. This codes for CASTSGQAVNEKLFF.

The chain couples TRBV7-9 to TRBJ2-2, with D possibly being TRBD1 or TRBD2 (5 bases each). This CDR3 is built from 15 residues. Trimming pared 2 bases from V and 7 bases from J, leaving 14 bases between. Germline V gene lookup returns CDR1 SEHNR and CDR2 FQNEAQ (reference sequence). CDR3 loop: CASSLLSSRGGELFF. Written as DNA, the CDR3 is TGTGCCAGCAGCTTACTCTCCTCGAGGGGCGGGGAGCTGTTTTTT.

The V call is TRBV21-1, the J call TRBJ1-1. TRBV21-1 is designated a pseudogene. The CDR3 sequence is 12 residues long. CDR3 loop: CASTQNGAEAFF. Here the CDR3 DNA reads TGTGCCAGCACCCAGAACGGCGCCGAAGCTTTCTTT.

This clone was counted a single time. The gene calls are TRBV20-1 and TRBJ1-5; D gene unclear. The V and J ends lost 3 bases and 5 bases respectively, with 11 bases between them. There are 13 residues in the CDR3. Germline V CDR1 and CDR2: DFQATT, SNEGSKA (reference sequence). In nucleotides, the CDR3 is TGCAGTGCTAGTGGCGGGGTTTATCAGCCCCAGCATTTT. This gives the protein CSASGGVYQPQHF.

V gene TRBV18 combines with J gene TRBJ2-2, with unresolved D. There are 17 residues in the CDR3. V lost 6 bases and J 0 bases, leaving 17 bases between the germline ends. Germline V CDR1 and CDR2: KGHSH, LQKENI. CDR3 residues: CASSPAIGHPNTGELFF. DNA of the CDR3: TGTGCCAGCTCCCCTGCTATAGGGCACCCGAACACCGGGGAGCTGTTTTTT.

This clone appeared a single time. The chain links TRBV6-5 to TRBJ1-1, with 9 positions matching TRBD1. The V gene's germline CDR1 is MNHEY and CDR2 SVGAGI. V shed 5 bases, J shed 4 bases, and the junction held 5 bases outside the gene matches. This CDR3 has 14 amino acids. CDR3 nucleotide sequence: TGTGCCAGCAGTAATCGACAGGGGGTCACTGAAGCTTTCTTT. Residues: CASSNRQGVTEAFF.

The chain has TRBV9 and TRBJ2-3, with 7 bases aligning to TRBD1. Germline CDR1 and CDR2: SGDLS and YYNGEE. V lost 4 bases to trimming and J lost 4 bases; unmatched junction nucleotides: 6. This CDR3 region has 14 residues. CDR3 protein: CASSLRQGADTQYF. The CDR3 nucleotides are TGTGCCAGCAGCTTAAGACAGGGAGCAGATACGCAGTATTTT.

The rearrangement links TRBV14 to TRBJ1-2, with TRBD1 identical over 7 bases. V was clipped by 2 bases and J by 2 bases; unmatched bases: 5. The CDR3 has 15 residues. Germline CDR1 reads SGHDN; CDR2 reads FVKESK. CDR3 residues: CASSQWAGGNYGYTF. The CDR3 DNA sequence: TGTGCCAGCAGCCAATGGGCAGGGGGGAACTATGGCTACACCTTC.

The gene calls are TRBV13 and TRBJ1-2; no definite D call. This CDR3 spans 13 amino acids. V dropped 0 bases and J dropped 4 bases, with 6 bases sitting between them. In germline, CDR1 is PRHDT, CDR2 FYEKMQ (reference sequence). The CDR3, as DNA: TGTGCCAGCAGCTTAGGCCGGGCCTATGGCTACACCTTC. Residues: CASSLGRAYGYTF.

The V call is TRBV7-9, the J call TRBJ2-3; TRBD2 agrees at 8 bases. CDR1 is SEHNR, CDR2 FQNEAQ, per germline (reference sequence). This CDR3 has 15 amino acids. Trimming removed 4 bases from V and 2 bases from J; junction bases left unmatched: 5. The DNA of the CDR3 is TGTGCCAGCAGCTCGGGGGGGCTACACACAGATACGCAGTATTTT. Protein product: CASSSGGLHTDTQYF.

The chain carries TRBV19 and TRBJ2-6, with D perhaps TRBD1 (5 bases). The V end was cut by 3 bases, the J end by 0 bases, with 15 bases between. The CDR3 has 18 residues. CDR1 is LNHDA and CDR2 is SQIVND in the germline V gene (reference sequence). This CDR3 reads CASSIQSGRDSGANVLTF. The CDR3 coding sequence is TGTGCCAGTAGTATCCAATCGGGCAGGGACTCTGGGGCCAACGTCCTGACTTTC.

This clone was recorded a few times. V gene TRBV5-1 combines with J gene TRBJ2-6; a weak D match, TRBD2 (6 bases). The CDR3 has 18 residues. Looked up from germline, CDR1 is SGHRS and CDR2 is YFSETQ. Trimming stripped 0 bases from V and 4 bases from J, with 17 bases between. CDR3 loop: CASSLVLASQRGANVLTF. In DNA form, the CDR3 reads TGCGCCAGCAGCTTGGTCCTAGCGTCCCAGCGGGGGGCCAACGTCCTGACTTTC.

This clone was seen only once. V is TRBV19 and J is TRBJ2-6; D ambiguous. Germline loops: CDR1 LNHDA, CDR2 SQIVND (reference sequence). This CDR3 has 16 residues. V was pared by 8 bases and J by 0 bases, with 14 bases between. The CDR3 loop is CASRGSTRSGANVLTF. CDR3 sequence (DNA): TGTGCCAGTCGTGGCAGCACTCGCTCTGGGGCCAACGTCCTGACTTTC.

CDR3 nucleotides: TGTGCCATCAGTGGACAGGTTGGGAACTATGGCTACACCTTC. Translation: CAISGQVGNYGYTF. V and J are TRBV10-3 and TRBJ1-2; tentative D call: TRBD1 (6 bases). Trimming removed 4 bases from V and 2 bases from J, with 11 bases in between. The germline CDR1 and CDR2 sequences are ENHRY and SYGVKD. The CDR3 has 14 residues.